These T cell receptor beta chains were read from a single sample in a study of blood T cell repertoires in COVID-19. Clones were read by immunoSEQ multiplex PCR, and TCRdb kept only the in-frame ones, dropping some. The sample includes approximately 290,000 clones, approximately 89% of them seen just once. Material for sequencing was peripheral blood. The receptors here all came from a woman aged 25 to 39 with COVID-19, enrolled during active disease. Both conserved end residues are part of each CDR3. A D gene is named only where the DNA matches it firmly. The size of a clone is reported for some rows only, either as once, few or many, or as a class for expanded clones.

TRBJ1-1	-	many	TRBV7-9	CASGAGAYTEAFF	TGTGCCAGCGGGGCGGGAGCGTACACTGAAGCTTTCTTT
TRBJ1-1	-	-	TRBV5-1	CASSLGVREAFF	TGCGCCAGCAGCTTGGGAGTGCGTGAAGCTTTCTTT
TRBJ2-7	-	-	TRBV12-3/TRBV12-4	CASAAGSPYEQYF	TGTGCCAGCGCGGCGGGATCTCCCTACGAGCAGTACTTC
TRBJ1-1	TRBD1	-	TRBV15	CATRRTGRDTEAFF	TGTGCCACCAGACGGACAGGCAGAGACACTGAAGCTTTCTTT
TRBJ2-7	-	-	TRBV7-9	CASSLRESYEQYF	TGTGCCAGCAGCTTGAGGGAGTCCTACGAGCAGTACTTC
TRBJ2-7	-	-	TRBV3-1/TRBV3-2	CASSQKGGAFYEQYF	TGTGCCAGCAGCCAAAAGGGGGGGGCCTTTTACGAGCAGTACTTC
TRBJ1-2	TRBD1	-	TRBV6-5	CASRDGGTGFYGYTF	TGTGCCAGCAGGGACGGCGGGACAGGGTTCTATGGCTACACCTTC
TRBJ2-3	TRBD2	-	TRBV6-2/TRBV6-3	CASSLLLAGATDTQYF	TGTGCCAGCAGTCTCCTCCTAGCGGGGGCCACAGATACGCAGTATTTT
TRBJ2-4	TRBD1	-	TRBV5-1	CASSQPGQGNIQYF	TGCGCCAGCAGCCAACCCGGACAGGGAAACATTCAGTACTTC
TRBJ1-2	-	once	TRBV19	CASSIVQDYGYTF	TGTGCCAGTAGTATAGTACAGGACTATGGCTACACCTTC
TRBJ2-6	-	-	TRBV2	CASTNPGANVLTF	TGTGCCAGCACCAATCCCGGGGCCAACGTCCTGACTTTC
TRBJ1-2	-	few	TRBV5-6	CASNRQDNYGYTF	TGTGCCAGCAACAGACAGGACAACTATGGCTACACCTTC
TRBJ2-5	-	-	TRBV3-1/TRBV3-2	CASSHPRGTEETQYF	TGTGCCAGCAGCCACCCCCGGGGGACAGAAGAGACCCAGTACTTC
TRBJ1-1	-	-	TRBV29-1	CSVGGLMNTEAFF	TGCAGCGTGGGGGGACTTATGAACACTGAAGCTTTCTTT
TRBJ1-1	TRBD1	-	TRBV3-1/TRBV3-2	CASRSGQANEAFF	TGTGCCAGCCGCAGCGGACAGGCAAACGAAGCTTTCTTT
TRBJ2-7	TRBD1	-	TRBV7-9	CASSFQTGPYEQYF	TGTGCCAGCAGCTTCCAGACAGGGCCCTACGAGCAGTACTTC
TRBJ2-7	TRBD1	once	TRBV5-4	CASTPWGDRGREQYF	TGTGCCAGCACCCCATGGGGGGACAGGGGTCGTGAGCAGTACTTC
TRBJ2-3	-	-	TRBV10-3	CAISEPLADTQYF	TGTGCCATCAGTGAGCCCCTTGCAGATACGCAGTATTTT
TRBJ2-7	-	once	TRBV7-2	CASSLAAGAVYEQYF	TGTGCCAGCAGCTTAGCGGCTGGGGCCGTCTACGAGCAGTACTTC
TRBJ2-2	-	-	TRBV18	CASSPLGGPNTGELFF	TGTGCCAGCTCACCGTTAGGGGGACCCAACACCGGGGAGCTGTTTTTT
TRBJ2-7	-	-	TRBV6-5	CASSGYLLTYEQYF	TGTGCCAGCAGCGGGTATCTGTTAACCTACGAGCAGTACTTC
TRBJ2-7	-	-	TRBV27	CASSFLGDYEQYF	TGTGCCAGCAGTTTCCTCGGGGACTACGAGCAGTACTTC
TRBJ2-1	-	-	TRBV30	CAWVWTDTQFF	TGTGCCTGGGTCTGGACAGATACCCAGTTCTTC
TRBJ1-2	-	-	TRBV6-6	CASSSPSVGGGYTF	TGTGCCAGCAGCAGCCCATCGGTGGGGGGGGGCTACACCTTC
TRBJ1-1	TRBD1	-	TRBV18	CASSQLGGSYTEAFF	TGTGCCAGCTCACAACTAGGGGGCTCGTACACTGAAGCTTTCTTT
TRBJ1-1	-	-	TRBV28	CASSLIGRVMNTEAFF	TGTGCCAGCAGTTTAATTGGCAGGGTTATGAACACTGAAGCTTTCTTT
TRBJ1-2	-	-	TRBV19	CASRTHDYYGYTF	TGTGCCAGTCGTACCCACGACTACTATGGCTACACCTTC
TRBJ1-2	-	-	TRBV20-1	CSASPQGGYGYTF	TGCAGTGCTAGTCCTCAGGGTGGCTATGGCTACACCTTC
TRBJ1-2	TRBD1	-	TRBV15	CATSSRRDRVPYGYTF	TGTGCCACCAGCAGTCGCCGGGACAGGGTCCCCTATGGCTACACCTTC
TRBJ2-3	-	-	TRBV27	CASSSSGNPYIDTQYF	TGTGCCAGCAGTTCCTCAGGGAACCCTTACATAGATACGCAGTATTTT
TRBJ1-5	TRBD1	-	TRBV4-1	CASSQSGQVGSNQPQHF	TGCGCCAGCAGCCAATCCGGACAGGTAGGGAGCAATCAGCCCCAGCATTTT
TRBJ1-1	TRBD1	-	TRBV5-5	CANPGQQENTEAFF	TGTGCCAACCCGGGACAGCAAGAGAACACTGAAGCTTTCTTT
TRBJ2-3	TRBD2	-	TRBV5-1	CASSKTSGGVSDTQYF	TGCGCCAGCAGCAAGACTAGCGGGGGGGTATCAGATACGCAGTATTTT